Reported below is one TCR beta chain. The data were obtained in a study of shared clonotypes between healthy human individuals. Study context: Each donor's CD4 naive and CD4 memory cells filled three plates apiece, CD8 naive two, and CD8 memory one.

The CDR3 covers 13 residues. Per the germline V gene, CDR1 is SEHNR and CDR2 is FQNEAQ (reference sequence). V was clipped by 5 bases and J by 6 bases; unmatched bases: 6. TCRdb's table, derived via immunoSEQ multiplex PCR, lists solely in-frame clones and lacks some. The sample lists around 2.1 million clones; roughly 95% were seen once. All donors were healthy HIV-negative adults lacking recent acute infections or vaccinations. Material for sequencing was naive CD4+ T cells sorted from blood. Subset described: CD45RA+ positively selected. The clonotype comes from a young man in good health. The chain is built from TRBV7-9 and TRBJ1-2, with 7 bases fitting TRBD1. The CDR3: CASSPGTVNGYTF. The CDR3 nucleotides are TGTGCCAGCAGCCCGGGGACAGTGAATGGCTACACCTTC.